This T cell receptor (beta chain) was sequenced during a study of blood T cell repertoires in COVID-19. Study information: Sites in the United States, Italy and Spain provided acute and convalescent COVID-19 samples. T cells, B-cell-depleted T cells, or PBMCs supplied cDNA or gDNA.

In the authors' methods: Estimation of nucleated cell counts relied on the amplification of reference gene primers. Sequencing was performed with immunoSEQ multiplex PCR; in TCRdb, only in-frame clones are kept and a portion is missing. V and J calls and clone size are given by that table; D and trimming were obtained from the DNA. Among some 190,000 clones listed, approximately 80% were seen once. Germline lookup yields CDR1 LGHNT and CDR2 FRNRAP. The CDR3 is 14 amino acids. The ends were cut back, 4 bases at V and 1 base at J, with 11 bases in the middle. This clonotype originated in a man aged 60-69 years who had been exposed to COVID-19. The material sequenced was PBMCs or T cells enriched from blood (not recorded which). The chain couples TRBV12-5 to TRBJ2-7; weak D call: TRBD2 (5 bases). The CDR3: CASGWPPGSYEQYF. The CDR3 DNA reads TGTGCTAGTGGTTGGCCCCCGGGGTCCTACGAGCAGTACTTC.